The 18 T cell receptor beta chains below all came from one sample that was sequenced in a study of blood T cell repertoires in COVID-19. TCRdb keeps only in-frame clones here, not all; method: immunoSEQ multiplex PCR. The table lists about 39,000 clones, approximately 81% of them singletons. The material sequenced was peripheral blood. These receptors were collected from a man in his sixties in a cohort sampled during active COVID-19.

This clone was detected once. The chain couples TRBV25-1 to TRBJ2-1; 7 positions match TRBD2. CDR1 and CDR2 from the germline V gene are MGHDK and SYGVNS. The CDR3 is made up of 16 amino acids. The V gene end was trimmed by 1 base and the J gene end by 0 bases; junction bases not matched to a gene: 3. The CDR3 bases are TGTGCCAGCAGTGAATGGGGGGGTGACTCCTACAATGAGCAGTTCTTC. The encoded protein is CASSEWGGDSYNEQFF.

The chain employs TRBV27 and TRBJ1-2, with D hard to call. The CDR3 covers 13 residues. Germline CDR1 reads MNHEY; CDR2 reads SMNVEV (reference sequence). Trimming cost V 6 bases and J 7 bases, with 15 bases left between them. The DNA of the CDR3 is TGTGCCAGCAGAGGCAGTGAAGGAGGTGGCTACACCTTC. This sequence encodes CASRGSEGGGYTF.

This chain links TRBV15 with TRBJ1-1; the D is unclear. Germline CDR1 and CDR2: LNHNV and YYDKDF (reference sequence). The ends were cut back, 1 base at V and 7 bases at J, with 28 bases in the middle. The CDR3 has 19 amino acids. CDR3 loop: CATSRAPGISSWGAGEAFF. For the CDR3, the DNA is TGTGCCACCAGCAGAGCCCCTGGCATTAGCAGTTGGGGAGCGGGTGAAGCTTTCTTT.

This clone came up a few times. CDR3 nucleotide sequence: TGTGCCAGCAGTTACTCCGCCTCGCGGGGGGAGCCCCAGCATTTT. Translation: CASSYSASRGEPQHF. The V and J genes are TRBV6-6 and TRBJ1-5, with TRBD1 as a possible D gene (5 bases). The CDR3 sequence is 15 residues long. V was clipped by 0 bases and J by 8 bases, with 14 bases between them. Germline lookup yields CDR1 MNHNY and CDR2 SVGAGI (reference sequence).

The chain joins TRBV14 to TRBJ2-7; the D gene is possibly TRBD2 (6 bases). The CDR3 is 16 amino acids. Trimming took off 4 bases at V and 2 bases at J, with 18 bases between the two ends. Germline V gene data show CDR1 as SGHDN and CDR2 as FVKESK. CDR3 amino acids: CASSPNPGSRAYEQYF. CDR3 nucleotide sequence: TGTGCCAGCAGCCCAAACCCCGGGAGTCGGGCCTACGAGCAGTACTTC.

This rearrangement joins TRBV5-4 to TRBJ2-2; TRBD2 agrees at 12 bases. The CDR3 covers 19 residues. Germline CDR1 is SGHNT and CDR2 is YYREEE (reference sequence). V was pared by 0 bases and J by 0 bases, with 6 bases of the junction left unmatched. The CDR3 is CASSLDRSSGGANTGELFF. The CDR3 DNA sequence: TGTGCCAGCAGCTTGGATCGGTCTAGCGGGGGGGCGAACACCGGGGAGCTGTTTTTT.

CDR3 DNA sequence: TGTGCCAGCAGCCGCGACAGGGGATCATACAATGAGCAGTTCTTC. Translation gives CASSRDRGSYNEQFF. The chain employs TRBV7-2 and TRBJ2-1, with 8 bases matching TRBD1. The V gene's germline CDR1 is SGHTA and CDR2 FQGNSA. CDR3 length: 15 residues. Trimming at V came to 5 bases and at J to 4 bases, leaving 7 bases not matched to a gene.

The V and J genes are TRBV10-3 and TRBJ2-7, with D tentatively TRBD1 (6 bases). Trimming pared 10 bases from V and 2 bases from J, leaving 12 bases between. The CDR3 contains 12 residues. In germline, CDR1 is ENHRY, CDR2 SYGVKD. The DNA of the CDR3 is TGTGCCACTGCAGGGGCCGCCTACGAGCAGTACTTC. Its protein product is CATAGAAYEQYF.

The CDR3 sequence is CASSGSEAPQETQYF. The CDR3 nucleotides are TGCGCCAGCAGCGGTTCAGAGGCTCCGCAAGAGACCCAGTACTTC. The gene calls are TRBV4-1 and TRBJ2-5; D gene uncertain. The V end was cut by 5 bases, the J end by 2 bases, with 15 bases between. This CDR3 comprises 15 residues. Germline assignment: CDR1 MGHRA and CDR2 YSYEKL.

J is TRBJ1-1 and V is TRBV5-4, with 9 bases lining up with TRBD1. Germline values: CDR1 SGHNT, CDR2 YYREEE (reference sequence). The V and J ends lost 4 bases and 4 bases, in that order; junction bases with no gene match: 8. The CDR3 consists of 15 residues. CDR3 nucleotides: TGTGCCAGCAGCCCGGGACAGGGTCCGGTCACTGAAGCTTTCTTT. Its translation is CASSPGQGPVTEAFF.

This clone was recorded only once. This chain joins TRBV6-5 and TRBJ1-1, with a tentative D call TRBD1 (5 bases). CDR3 length: 15 amino acids. Germline loops: CDR1 MNHEY, CDR2 SVGAGI. Trimming took off 5 bases at V and 3 bases at J, with 16 bases between the two ends. The CDR3 region has the DNA TGTGCCAGCAGTCGAGGCGGGACGAAGGACACTGAAGCTTTCTTT. Translated: CASSRGGTKDTEAFF.

This clone was observed a single time. V is TRBV3-1 (or the pseudogene TRBV3-2) and J is TRBJ2-2; TRBD1 is a possible D gene (5 bases). The V gene lost 4 bases and the J gene lost 1 base, with 7 bases spanning the gap. The germline gives CDR1 LGHDT, CDR2 YNNKEL (reference sequence). This CDR3 is 14 amino acids long. In nucleotides, the CDR3 is TGTGCCAGCAGCCCTACAGGGAACACCGGGGAGCTGTTTTTT. Residues: CASSPTGNTGELFF.

The chain combines TRBV9 with TRBJ1-4, with D maybe TRBD1 (6 bases). Germline CDR1 is SGDLS and CDR2 is YYNGEE. With 4 bases removed from V and 8 bases from J, the gap between germline ends came to 15 bases. CDR3 length: 14 amino acids. The CDR3 bases are TGTGCCAGCAGCAGAGGGGGAATTAGAGAAAAACTGTTTTTT. It specifies CASSRGGIREKLFF.

The chain carries TRBV19 and TRBJ1-5; a possible D gene is TRBD1 (6 bases). Germline CDR1 LNHDA, CDR2 SQIVND (reference sequence). The V end was cut by 1 base, the J end by 1 base, with 14 bases between. The CDR3 consists of 17 residues. The CDR3 DNA reads as TGTGCCAGTAGTATAGTGGGGGGGGCGCGGAGCAATCAGCCCCAGCATTTT. It specifies CASSIVGGARSNQPQHF.

The sample holds one count of this clone. The chain combines TRBV29-1 with TRBJ2-1; a possible D gene is TRBD2 (6 bases). Germline loops: CDR1 SQVTM, CDR2 ANQGSEA. This CDR3 spans 12 amino acids. V gave up 4 bases and J gave up 8 bases, with 12 bases separating them. The CDR3 sequence is CSVVSLAYEQFF. In nucleotides, the CDR3 is TGCAGCGTTGTATCACTAGCCTATGAGCAGTTCTTC.

The chain has TRBV28 and TRBJ2-3, with TRBD1 matching 7 bases. Unmatched junction bases numbered 2, after V lost 8 bases and J lost 0 bases. Germline lookup yields CDR1 MDHEN and CDR2 SYDVKM. This CDR3 spans 13 amino acids. CDR3 DNA sequence: TGTGCCAGCCGGGACAGTAGCACAGATACGCAGTATTTT. Amino acid sequence: CASRDSSTDTQYF.

The chain carries TRBV6-2 or TRBV6-3 and TRBJ1-1; possible D gene TRBD1, 5 bases. The CDR3 loop spans 14 amino acids. Germline CDR1 and CDR2: MNHEY and SVGEGT. Trimming stripped 2 bases from V and 6 bases from J, with 13 bases between. The CDR3 nucleotides are TGTGCCAGCAGTTACATTCAGGGCGTAGCTGAAGCTTTCTTT. It encodes CASSYIQGVAEAFF.

The chain is built from TRBV4-1 and TRBJ1-5, with 8 bases fitting TRBD1. The J segment lost 7 bases and the V segment lost 1 base, leaving 9 bases of the junction unmatched. The CDR3 is 16 residues long. CDR1 MGHRA and CDR2 YSYEKL come from the germline V gene. Written as DNA, the CDR3 is TGCGCCAGCAGCCAAGTAACAGGGGGTATAACCCAGCCCCAGCATTTT. It encodes CASSQVTGGITQPQHF.